The rows below give T cell receptor beta chains drawn from one sample of a study of T cell repertoires in cytomegalovirus infection. TCRdb reanalysed the reads using MiXCR and keeps one entry per CDR3 protein. The data contain 150,000 to 200,000 distinct CDR3 sequences, roughly 27% of them singletons. Input material: PBMCs. The receptors stem from a human donor in good health (CMV status not recorded). Some clones in this sample may be carry-over from other donors' samples. CDR3s include the opening cysteine and the closing phenylalanine or tryptophan. D genes are given only for firm matches. Expanded clones get a size class; other rows say once, few or many, or leave the size out.

length	size	V	D	J	DNA	CDR3
12	many	TRBV12-3/TRBV12-4	-	TRBJ1-3	TGTGCCAGCACAGGGGCTGGAAACACCATATATTTT	CASTGAGNTIYF
16	few	TRBV12-3/TRBV12-4	-	TRBJ1-5	TGTGCCAGCAACAGGGATGAGGGTCTGGGCAATCAGCCCCAGCATTTT	CASNRDEGLGNQPQHF
14	-	TRBV30	-	TRBJ1-6	TGTGCCTGGAGTACAGGGCAGGACAATTCACCCCTCCACTTT	CAWSTGQDNSPLHF
13	many	TRBV7-2	-	TRBJ1-1	TGTGCCAGCAGACCCATGACGGGGACTGAAGCTTTCTTT	CASRPMTGTEAFF
16	-	TRBV5-5	-	TRBJ1-4	TGTGCCAGCAGCCTCAGACCCGGGACGGCTAATGAAAAACTGTTTTTT	CASSLRPGTANEKLFF
14	few	TRBV7-2	-	TRBJ1-1	TGTGCCAGCAGCTTGGGGGGGTCGGGACTTGAAGCTTTCTTT	CASSLGGSGLEAFF
12	few	TRBV6-2/TRBV6-3	-	TRBJ1-1	TGTGCCAGCAGTTACGCAGGGGCTGAAGCTTTCTTT	CASSYAGAEAFF
15	many	TRBV7-8	-	TRBJ1-1	TGTGCCAGCAGCTTAAGGCTAAGGGTGGTAGGTGAAGCTTTCTTT	CASSLRLRVVGEAFF
12	-	TRBV6-5	-	TRBJ1-2	TGTGCCAGCAGTTCAGACCTCTATGGCTACACCTTC	CASSSDLYGYTF
14	many	TRBV7-2	TRBD1	TRBJ1-5	TGTGCCAGCAGCGCCGGACAGGGGTTTCAGCCCCAGCATTTT	CASSAGQGFQPQHF
16	many	TRBV7-7	TRBD2	TRBJ2-2	TGTGCTAGCAGCACCAACCGCCGGGGGGGCCCCGGGGAGCTGTTTTTT	CASSTNRRGGPGELFF
15	-	TRBV7-8	-	TRBJ2-1	TGTGCCAGCAGCCTAACACGGAGCTCCTACAATGAGCAGTTCTTC	CASSLTRSSYNEQFF
15	-	TRBV6-5	-	TRBJ2-7	TGTGCCAGCAGTTACGCGACAAGCTACTCCTACGAGCAGTACTTC	CASSYATSYSYEQYF
13	few	TRBV7-9	-	TRBJ2-7	TGTGCCAGCAGCTTAGCGGGGGCCTACGAGCAGTACTTC	CASSLAGAYEQYF
12	few	TRBV6-2/TRBV6-3	-	TRBJ2-2	TGTGCCAGCAGTCCTACCACCGGGGAGCTGTTTTTT	CASSPTTGELFF
14	many	TRBV7-2	-	TRBJ2-7	TGTGCCAGCAGCTTCTCCGGGGTACAGTACGAGCAGTACTTC	CASSFSGVQYEQYF
13	few	TRBV5-5	TRBD2	TRBJ2-1	TGTGCCAGCAGTACCCTAGCGGGGGGGGAGCAGTTCTTC	CASSTLAGGEQFF
14	few	TRBV7-6	TRBD1	TRBJ2-7	TGTGCCAGCAATCCCGGGACAGGGACTTACGAGCAGTACTTC	CASNPGTGTYEQYF
13	once	TRBV12-3/TRBV12-4	TRBD2	TRBJ2-1	TGTGCCCCGGGGGGGGGGGCCTACAATGAGCAGTTCTTC	CAPGGGAYNEQFF
11	few	TRBV12-3/TRBV12-4	-	TRBJ1-1	TGTGCCAGCAGTTTCAGACAGGAAGCTTTCTTT	CASSFRQEAFF
15	-	TRBV12-5	-	TRBJ2-3	TGTGCTAGTGAAATAAGAAGAACGTTCACAGATACGCAGTATTTT	CASEIRRTFTDTQYF
16	few	TRBV7-3	TRBD2	TRBJ2-1	TGTGCCAGCAGCTTAACAGGAAGCGGGGGGTACAATGAGCAGTTCTTC	CASSLTGSGGYNEQFF
12	-	TRBV2	-	TRBJ2-2	TGTGCCAGCAGTGTACACGCCGGGGAGCTGTTTTTT	CASSVHAGELFF
15	-	TRBV7-9	-	TRBJ1-1	TGTGCCAGCAGCTTCGGGGGGCAGGTGAGCACTGAAGCTTTCTTT	CASSFGGQVSTEAFF
16	many	TRBV7-8	TRBD1	TRBJ1-1	TGTGCCAGCAGCCTGAGGGACAGGGGGCGCGACACTGAAGCTTTCTTT	CASSLRDRGRDTEAFF
17	few	TRBV7-9	-	TRBJ1-2	TGTGCCAGCAGCTTACTGACCCCCGGGCCCAAATCCTATGGCTACACCTTC	CASSLLTPGPKSYGYTF
17	few	TRBV12-3/TRBV12-4	TRBD1	TRBJ1-5	TGTGCCAGCAGTTCCCTCGGAGGGACAGCACGAAATCAGCCCCAGCATTTT	CASSSLGGTARNQPQHF
18	many	TRBV7-9	TRBD2	TRBJ2-2	TGTGCCAGCAGCCCCTCTCCGGCGGGGGACGGTGCAGGCGGGGAGCTGTTTTTT	CASSPSPAGDGAGGELFF
13	-	TRBV29-1	-	TRBJ1-2	TGCAGCGTTGAAGATCGGGACTACTATGGCTACACCTTC	CSVEDRDYYGYTF
13	many	TRBV12-3/TRBV12-4	-	TRBJ2-2	TGTGCCAGCAGTTTACGCCACACCGGGGAGCTGTTTTTT	CASSLRHTGELFF
17	-	TRBV27	TRBD1	TRBJ1-1	TGTGCCAGCAGTTTATACTCCCCCGACAGGGGGCAGACTGAAGCTTTCTTT	CASSLYSPDRGQTEAFF
14	-	TRBV19	-	TRBJ1-1	TGTGCCAGTAGTATTCGACGGGGGTACACTGAAGCTTTCTTT	CASSIRRGYTEAFF
14	few	TRBV6-2/TRBV6-3	-	TRBJ1-1	TGTGCCAGCAGTAGAATAACAGAGAACACTGAAGCTTTCTTT	CASSRITENTEAFF
13	-	TRBV6-2/TRBV6-3	TRBD1	TRBJ1-2	TGTGCCAGCAGGACAGGGGGGAACTATGGCTACACCTTC	CASRTGGNYGYTF
16	-	TRBV3-1	-	TRBJ2-5	TGTGCCAGCAGCCCCACGAGACAGGCGGTAGGGGAGACCCAGTACTTC	CASSPTRQAVGETQYF
12	-	TRBV10-3	-	TRBJ2-7	TGTGCCAGTTGGGGGGCGGATTACGAGCAGTACTTC	CASWGADYEQYF
15	few	TRBV7-2	-	TRBJ1-1	TGTGCCAGCAGCTTAATATTACAGGTGAACACTGAAGCTTTCTTT	CASSLILQVNTEAFF
11	few	TRBV12-5	-	TRBJ2-1	TGTGCTAGTGCCGGGCTCAATGAGCAGTTCTTC	CASAGLNEQFF
16	many	TRBV10-3	TRBD2	TRBJ2-1	TGTGCCATCAGTGACTCGACTAGCGGGGGGAAGAATGAGCAGTTCTTC	CAISDSTSGGKNEQFF
15	-	TRBV2	-	TRBJ2-3	TGTGCCAGCAGTGAAGACGGTTACAGCACAGATACGCAGTATTTT	CASSEDGYSTDTQYF
14	-	TRBV7-6	TRBD1	TRBJ1-2	TGTGCCAGCAGCAAAAGGGGGCTCCTATATGGCTACACCTTC	CASSKRGLLYGYTF
10	-	TRBV2	-	TRBJ2-7	TGTGCCAGCATTGCGTACGAGCAGTACTTC	CASIAYEQYF
14	few	TRBV20-1	-	TRBJ1-5	TGCAGTGCTAGCGAGGCCGACTCCTATCAGCCCCAGCATTTT	CSASEADSYQPQHF
14	few	TRBV7-2	-	TRBJ2-1	TGTGCCAGCAGCTTCTCGCGGCAGGGGCATGAGCAGTTCTTC	CASSFSRQGHEQFF
17	-	TRBV2	TRBD2	TRBJ2-1	TGTGCCAGCAGGGGACTAGCGGGGTTCTCTTTTAACAATGAGCAGTTCTTC	CASRGLAGFSFNNEQFF
16	-	TRBV12-3/TRBV12-4	-	TRBJ2-2	TGTGCCAGCAGCTATGATCCCGCCTCGGGGACCGGGGAGCTGTTTTTT	CASSYDPASGTGELFF
14	-	TRBV2	-	TRBJ2-3	TGTGCCAGCAGTGAAAGGGTCGTCGCAGATACGCAGTATTTT	CASSERVVADTQYF
13	many	TRBV7-3	-	TRBJ2-5	TGTGCCAGCAGCTTAAGCAGGGCGGAGACCCAGTACTTC	CASSLSRAETQYF
17	-	TRBV11-2	-	TRBJ1-1	TGTGCCAGCAGCACCCGACTAGGAGGATGGTTGAACACTGAAGCTTTCTTT	CASSTRLGGWLNTEAFF
16	-	TRBV12-3/TRBV12-4	TRBD1	TRBJ1-2	TGTGCCAGCAGTTTAGCGGGCACCAGGGGGACGAAAGGCTACACCTTC	CASSLAGTRGTKGYTF
16	-	TRBV4-1	-	TRBJ1-5	TGCGCCAGCAGCCAATCCAGGTGGGGTAGCAATCAGCCCCAGCATTTT	CASSQSRWGSNQPQHF
15	-	TRBV7-9	TRBD2	TRBJ2-5	TGTGCCACCCTCCCCCTAGCGGGGGTAGAAGAGACCCAGTACTTC	CATLPLAGVEETQYF
14	few	TRBV7-8	TRBD1	TRBJ1-4	TGTGCCAGCAACAGGGGGACGGCGAATGAAAAACTGTTTTTT	CASNRGTANEKLFF
15	-	TRBV7-2	-	TRBJ1-4	TGTGCCAGCAGCTTAGGGACGGGATGGGATGAAAAACTGTTTTTT	CASSLGTGWDEKLFF
14	few	TRBV13	-	TRBJ1-1	TGTGCCAGCAGCCTCCCTGACGTGGCGACTGAAGCTTTCTTT	CASSLPDVATEAFF